The entry below describes one T cell receptor (beta chain). Its target is unknown. The CDR3 spans 15 residues. CDR1 and CDR2 (germline): LNHNV, YYDKDF (reference sequence). The ends lost 5 bases at V and 7 bases at J; junction bases unmatched: 8. This record comes from a study of cytomegalovirus exposure and HLA in healthy donors. For the study at large: In an early release, HLA-typed donors contributed approximately 80 million unique TCR sequences.

PCR primers comprised 60 Vbeta and 13 Jbeta primers. The repertoire was sequenced with immunoSEQ multiplex PCR; TCRdb's copy has only in-frame clones and lacks some. The sample lists about 89,000 clones; roughly 76% were seen once. Findings and limits, study-wide: Across HLA loci, a later analysis found differing TCR association rates, with DRB1 most and HLA-C fewest. Sequencing likely caused a cluster of highly shared sequence variants. Analyzed later, most CMV-associated TCR beta chains appeared HLA-restricted.

The sequencing sample was made of PBMCs. The sequence was obtained from a male donor in good health and CMV-seronegative. The chain couples TRBV15 to TRBJ2-1; TRBD2 matches 10 bases. CDR3 in DNA: TGTGCCACCAGCGGTCTAGCGGGAGCTCTTAATGAGCAGTTCTTC. This translates into CATSGLAGALNEQFF.